Shown below are 10 T cell receptor beta chains from a single sample sequenced in a study of radiation and T cells in renal cell carcinoma. Repertoires were generated with immunoSEQ multiplex PCR, while TCRdb's copy carries only in-frame clones and drops some. Among about 120,000 clones listed, approximately 80% were seen once. Described time point: blood 2 weeks post-SBRT. Stated treatment: 15 Gy SBRT to primary tumor, nephrectomy 4 weeks later. Sequenced here: blood, sampled from a patient whose treatment included radiotherapy and nephrectomy. Source of these receptors: an older woman with renal cell carcinoma.

This clone was counted between two and nine times. The V call is TRBV19, the J call TRBJ2-6, with a tentative D call TRBD1 (5 bases). This CDR3 has 15 amino acids. Trimming shortened V by 6 bases and J by 1 base, and 10 bases separated the two germline ends. Germline assignment: CDR1 LNHDA and CDR2 SQIVND (reference sequence). CDR3: CASSNQGSGANVLTF. In nucleotides, the CDR3 is TGTGCCAGTAGCAACCAGGGTTCTGGGGCCAACGTCCTGACTTTC.

This clone came up once. The CDR3 DNA is TGTGCCAGCAAAAAGCGTGGGCCTAGGCAGCCCCAGCATTTT. Encoded protein: CASKKRGPRQPQHF. J is TRBJ1-5 and V is TRBV6-5; D remains ambiguous. The CDR3 spans 14 residues. The germline gives CDR1 MNHEY, CDR2 SVGAGI. Deletions cut 7 bases from V and 7 bases from J, with 17 bases between.

This clone turned up a few times. This rearrangement joins TRBV7-9 to TRBJ2-7; no definite D call. Germline-derived CDR1 and CDR2 are SEHNR and FQNEAQ (reference sequence). The CDR3 is 13 residues long. V dropped 1 base and J dropped 5 bases, with 9 bases sitting between them. The DNA for the CDR3 is TGTGCCAGCAGCTTAGTATCTGGGGACGAGCAGTACTTC. Translated, it gives CASSLVSGDEQYF.

The V call is TRBV6-5, the J call TRBJ2-3; no firm D call. The CDR3 runs to 16 residues. Germline V gene lookup returns CDR1 MNHEY and CDR2 SVGAGI. Deletions cut 1 base from V and 1 base from J, with 12 bases between. CDR3 DNA sequence: TGTGCCAGCAGTTACTTCCTAGGACGGGGCACAGATACGCAGTATTTT. Residues: CASSYFLGRGTDTQYF.

V usage is TRBV7-8 and J usage is TRBJ1-5, with no clear D. The CDR3 covers 13 residues. V shed 5 bases and J shed 0 bases, with 5 bases lying between them. Per germline, CDR1 SGHVS and CDR2 FQNEAQ. The CDR3: CASSVYSNQPQHF. The CDR3 coding sequence is TGTGCCAGCAGCGTATATAGCAATCAGCCCCAGCATTTT. The full variable domain, in which reference TRBV7-8 and TRBJ1-5 provide the parts outside the CDR3, is GAGVSQSPRYKVAKRGQDVALRCDPISGHVSLFWYQQALGQGPEFLTYFQNEAQLDKSGLPSDRFFAERPEGSVSTLKIQRTQQEDSAVYLCASSVYSNQPQHFGDGTRLSIL.

This clone was found once. The rearrangement uses TRBV7-2 and TRBJ1-5, with TRBD1 matching over 10 bases. After removal of 1 base from V and 6 bases from J, the junction contained 9 bases not matched to a gene. The CDR3 loop spans 17 amino acids. Looked up from germline, CDR1 is SGHTA and CDR2 is FQGNSA. The CDR3 loop reads CASSLVLGQGLGQPQHF. CDR3 coding DNA: TGTGCCAGCAGCTTAGTTCTGGGACAGGGGTTAGGTCAGCCCCAGCATTTT.

The V call is TRBV5-1, the J call TRBJ1-1, with D unresolved. The V gene's germline CDR1 is SGHRS and CDR2 YFSETQ. Trimming pared 0 bases from V and 5 bases from J, leaving 11 bases between. This CDR3 spans 14 amino acids. Here the CDR3 DNA reads TGCGCCAGCAGCTTGGACATTCGAGGGACTGAAGCTTTCTTT. Translated: CASSLDIRGTEAFF.

The V gene is TRBV4-3, the J gene TRBJ2-3, with D tentatively TRBD1 or TRBD2 (6 bases each). V was clipped by 4 bases and J by 2 bases, with 16 bases between them. CDR1 is LGHNA, CDR2 YSLEER, per germline. The CDR3 consists of 16 residues. In DNA form, the CDR3 reads TGCGCCAGCAGCCGAAGCCGAGGGGGGTCCACAGATACGCAGTATTTT. Protein sequence: CASSRSRGGSTDTQYF.

V usage is TRBV19 and J usage is TRBJ1-2, with D possibly being TRBD1 (6 bases). Germline loops: CDR1 LNHDA, CDR2 SQIVND (reference sequence). The CDR3 totals 14 residues. V was shortened by 5 bases and J by 6 bases, with 16 bases between the two germline ends. The CDR3, as DNA: TGTGCCAGTAGTGGGGGACATTCCAAGGATGGCTACACCTTC. It specifies CASSGGHSKDGYTF.

This sequence joins TRBV11-2 and TRBJ1-2; D call uncertain. The CDR3 is made up of 13 amino acids. CDR1 is SGHAT, CDR2 FQNNGV, per germline. V lost 3 bases, J lost 8 bases, and 13 bases lay in between. The DNA for the CDR3 is TGTGCCAGCAGCTTGGGTCAGATCGGGGGCTACACCTTC. Translation: CASSLGQIGGYTF.